The clone carrying this TCR beta chain came up once. This sample is part of a study of blood T cell repertoires in COVID-19. Whole-study context: Some COVID-19 samples were acute and others convalescent; all came from the United States, Italy and Spain. PBMCs, B-cell-depleted T cells, or T cells provided the cDNA or gDNA that made up the material.

Original processing notes: Estimation of nucleated cell counts relied on the amplification of reference gene primers. Profiled with immunoSEQ multiplex PCR; TCRdb holds only in-frame clones, not every one. That table supplies the V and J calls and clone size; D and trimming were determined from the DNA. The sample carries about 120,000 clones, about four fifths recorded once. Germline CDR1 reads SGDLS; CDR2 reads YYNGEE. The CDR3 covers 17 residues. Trimming pared 1 base from V and 9 bases from J, leaving 23 bases between. The rearrangement links TRBV9 to TRBJ2-1; a possible D gene is TRBD2 (5 bases). The receptor comes from a man aged 55 to 70 with active or convalescent COVID-19. Sequencing was performed on peripheral blood. The CDR3: CASSVSPLGALGGEQFF. The CDR3 nucleotides are TGTGCCAGCAGCGTATCCCCTCTGGGCGCCCTAGGAGGTGAGCAGTTCTTC.